These 20 T cell receptor beta chains were all obtained from the same sample, sequenced in a study of shared clonotypes between healthy human individuals (dated by TCRdb to 2020 to 2022). To prepare the library, the immunoSEQ multiplex PCR assay was applied. TCRdb stores this immuneACCESS table with in-frame sequences only. Part of the clones is absent; in the studies checked, under half of the shortfall reflects unresolved V genes, and no reason is known for the rest. Within this sample are about 2.3 million clones, with 93% of them counted one time only. The ten largest clones represent about 0.37% of the sample. Source material: naive CD4+ T cells from PBMCs. Interpreted using the paper, the cell subset or site label stands for: CD45RA+ positively selected. These receptors were taken from a man aged 18 to 30 in good health. Some clones in this sample may be carry-over from other donors' samples.

A few counts support this clone. This chain joins TRBV19 and TRBJ1-2; D uncertain. CDR1 LNHDA and CDR2 SQIVND come from the germline V gene (reference sequence). The CDR3 runs to 14 residues. V was shortened by 4 bases and J by 4 bases, with 13 bases between the two germline ends. CDR3 protein: CASSTQREGYGYTF. CDR3 DNA: TGTGCCAGTAGTACGCAGCGGGAGGGCTATGGCTACACCTTC.

The gene calls are TRBV29-1 and TRBJ1-2; tentative D call: TRBD1 (5 bases). The CDR3 covers 13 residues. V was trimmed by 7 bases and J by 4 bases, leaving 16 bases between them. In germline, CDR1 is SQVTM, CDR2 ANQGSEA. The CDR3 DNA reads TGCAGCGCTACCTCAGGGTCGGGCTATGGCTACACCTTC. Amino acid sequence: CSATSGSGYGYTF.

This clone was seen a single time. The J gene is TRBJ1-2, the V gene TRBV28; tentative D call: TRBD1 (6 bases). Germline V gives CDR1 MDHEN, CDR2 SYDVKM. The V end lost 6 bases, the J end lost 5 bases, and 16 bases lay between the germline ends. This CDR3 is 14 amino acids long. CDR3 in amino acids: CASRAGELGYGYTF. CDR3 DNA sequence: TGTGCCAGCAGAGCAGGGGAATTAGGATATGGCTACACCTTC.

The chain links TRBV10-3 to TRBJ2-7; D not resolved. This CDR3 contains 14 residues. Germline assignment: CDR1 ENHRY and CDR2 SYGVKD. V lost 0 bases, J lost 5 bases, and 11 bases lay in between. CDR3 nucleotide sequence: TGTGCCATCAGTGAGTCACGAGCCACCAACGAGCAGTACTTC. Translating it yields CAISESRATNEQYF.

The chain joins TRBV7-3 to TRBJ1-6; D remains ambiguous. The V end was cut by 8 bases, the J end by 8 bases, with 10 bases between. CDR3 length: 12 residues. Germline CDR1 reads SGHTA; CDR2 reads FQGTGA. The chain's CDR3 is CASFYRHSPLHF. As DNA, the CDR3 is TGTGCCAGCTTCTATCGGCATTCACCCCTCCACTTT.

The rearrangement links TRBV5-8 to TRBJ2-7; TRBD2 might be the D (5 bases). Germline CDR1 reads SGHTS; CDR2 reads YDEGEE. V lost 1 base, J lost 7 bases, and 9 bases lay in between. CDR3 length: 12 amino acids. This CDR3 is CASSLRGWEQYF. The DNA of the CDR3 is TGTGCCAGCAGCTTGCGGGGATGGGAGCAGTACTTC. The complete variable domain, with remaining parts taken from reference TRBV5-8 and TRBJ2-7, reads EAGVTQSPTHLIKTRGQQATLRCSPISGHTSVYWYQQALGLGLQFLLWYDEGEERNRGNFPPRFSGRQFPNYSSELNVNALELEDSALYLCASSLRGWEQYFGPGTRLTVT.

The rearrangement links TRBV28 to TRBJ2-1, with D hard to call. Germline V gene lookup returns CDR1 MDHEN and CDR2 SYDVKM. This CDR3 comprises 14 residues. V lost 5 bases, J lost 4 bases, and 12 bases lay in between. In DNA, the CDR3 is TGTGCCAGCAGTCTACTTCTACGTTACAATGAGCAGTTCTTC. Protein product: CASSLLLRYNEQFF.

The chain has TRBV29-1 and TRBJ1-1, with D unclear. The V end lost 3 bases, the J end lost 3 bases, and 5 bases lay between the germline ends. The CDR3 totals 11 residues. Germline CDR1 SQVTM, CDR2 ANQGSEA. CDR3 protein: CSVDGYTEAFF. The CDR3 DNA follows: TGCAGCGTTGACGGGTACACTGAAGCTTTCTTT.

The rearrangement links TRBV2 to TRBJ2-5; perhaps TRBD1 as D (6 bases). Germline CDR1 is SNHLY and CDR2 is FYNNEI. The CDR3 extends over 15 amino acids. Trimming pared 6 bases from V and 1 base from J, leaving 15 bases between. The CDR3 spells CASRARTAGQETQYF. CDR3 bases: TGTGCCAGCAGAGCACGGACAGCTGGCCAAGAGACCCAGTACTTC. The variable domain in full, with the rest retrieved from reference TRBV2 and TRBJ2-5, is EPEVTQTPSHQVTQMGQEVILRCVPISNHLYFYWYRQILGQKVEFLVSFYNNEISEKSEIFDDQFSVERPDGSNFTLKIRSTKLEDSAMYFCASRARTAGQETQYFGPGTRLLVL.

This rearrangement joins TRBV29-1 to TRBJ1-1; D might be TRBD1 (5 bases). Germline loops: CDR1 SQVTM, CDR2 ANQGSEA. Trimming stripped 8 bases from V and 0 bases from J, with 13 bases between. CDR3 length equals 13 residues. CDR3 residues: CSTSQGVNTEAFF. CDR3 nucleotides: TGCAGCACCTCCCAGGGTGTGAACACTGAAGCTTTCTTT.

This chain links TRBV19 with TRBJ2-7; 8 bases are a match to TRBD1. V lost 3 bases and J lost 4; bases outside the gene matches: 8. The CDR3 totals 15 residues. CDR1 and CDR2 (germline): LNHDA, SQIVND (reference sequence). CDR3: CASSIAQGAGYEQYF. The CDR3 DNA follows: TGTGCCAGTAGTATCGCCCAGGGGGCCGGGTACGAGCAGTACTTC.

The genes are TRBV5-4 and TRBJ2-7, with D unclear. The CDR3 covers 13 residues. Germline V gene sequence: CDR1 SGHNT, CDR2 YYREEE (reference sequence). Between the trimmed V and J ends, which lost 0 bases and 3 bases, there was a span of 7 bases. CDR3 sequence reads: CASSLDQIYEQYF. The CDR3 coding sequence is TGTGCCAGCAGCTTGGATCAGATCTACGAGCAGTACTTC.

The rearrangement joins TRBV14 to TRBJ2-7; 8 bases are a match to TRBD2. The V gene end was trimmed by 1 base and the J gene end by 4 bases; junction bases not matched to a gene: 9. There are 16 residues in the CDR3. Germline V CDR1 and CDR2: SGHDN, FVKESK. The CDR3 DNA reads TGTGCCAGCAGCCAAGCAGGTCTAGCGGGTATTTACGAGCAGTACTTC. Protein: CASSQAGLAGIYEQYF.

The chain carries TRBV12-5 and TRBJ2-1; TRBD1 aligns across 8 bases. Germline loops: CDR1 LGHNT, CDR2 FRNRAP. CDR3 length: 12 residues. V shed 1 base, J shed 16 bases, and the junction held 6 bases outside the gene matches. CDR3 loop: CASGLEGTGIFF. The CDR3 DNA reads as TGTGCTAGTGGTTTGGAAGGGACAGGAATTTTCTTC.

Turning to this clone: At the DNA level, this CDR3 is encoded by other sequences in the same sample as well. The J gene is TRBJ2-7, the V gene TRBV11-3; perhaps D is TRBD1 or TRBD2 (7 bases each). Germline V lookup: CDR1 SGHNT, CDR2 YENEEA. The CDR3 is made up of 13 amino acids. V dropped 5 bases and J dropped 3 bases, with 11 bases sitting between them. Here the CDR3 reads CASSPGGDYEQYF. The CDR3 nucleotides are TGTGCCAGCAGCCCAGGGGGGGACTACGAGCAGTACTTC.

The V call is TRBV5-6, the J call TRBJ2-1; 7 bases fit TRBD1. Germline V CDR1 and CDR2: SGHDT, YYEEEE. The V and J ends lost 5 bases and 10 bases, in that order; junction bases with no gene match: 21. The CDR3 has 17 residues. In nucleotides, the CDR3 is TGTGCCAGCAGACCGAGCTGGGGACAGCGTAGTTGGGACGAGCAGTTCTTC. Translated: CASRPSWGQRSWDEQFF.

The V call is TRBV11-3, the J call TRBJ2-1; 7 nucleotides line up with TRBD2. The CDR3 is 13 amino acids. J was trimmed by 6 bases and V by 5 bases; bases with no gene match: 4. Looked up from germline, CDR1 is SGHNT and CDR2 is YENEEA. The CDR3 DNA reads TGTGCCAGCAGCCGCGGGAGCCCCAATGAGCAGTTCTTC. Translated, it gives CASSRGSPNEQFF. The variable domain in full, completed from reference TRBV11-3 and TRBJ2-1, reads EAGVVQSPRYKIIEKKQPVAFWCNPISGHNTLYWYLQNLGQGPELLIRYENEEAVDDSQLPKDRFSAERLKGVDSTLKIQPAELGDSAVYLCASSRGSPNEQFFGPGTRLTVL.

This chain joins TRBV28 and TRBJ2-7; no reliable D call. Per the germline V gene, CDR1 is MDHEN and CDR2 is SYDVKM. The ends were cut back, 5 bases at V and 3 bases at J, with 11 bases in the middle. The CDR3 contains 13 residues. The CDR3 region has the DNA TGTGCCAGCAGTGGTTCCAGGCGCTACGAGCAGTACTTC. It yields the protein CASSGSRRYEQYF.

CDR3 in amino acids: CASSQEISGRSATGQYF. The CDR3 bases are TGTGCCAGCAGCCAAGAAATTAGCGGGAGGTCCGCCACAGGGCAGTACTTC. This chain connects TRBV4-2 to TRBJ2-7, with 10 bases lining up with TRBD2. The germline V gene encodes CDR1 LGHNA and CDR2 YNFKEQ. The junction had 14 bases not matched to a gene; V was cut back by 0 bases and J by 9 bases. This CDR3 is 17 amino acids long.

V gene TRBV28 combines with J gene TRBJ1-3; perhaps TRBD1 as D (6 bases). Germline V gene sequence: CDR1 MDHEN, CDR2 SYDVKM. The CDR3 has 15 residues. Trimming took 3 bases from V and 4 from J, leaving 13 bases between them. CDR3 DNA sequence: TGTGCCAGCAGTTTGTCAGGGGTTAAAGGAAACACCATATATTTT. Translation: CASSLSGVKGNTIYF.